This record looks at one TCR beta chain sequence and its context. Its cognate antigen is unknown. Time point meaning: week 35, safety follow-up. The content of each vaccine dose was 300 ug of mutant IDH1 20-mer peptide, and topical imiquimod accompanied it. Patients were given eight vaccinations, scheduled in weeks 1, 3, 5, 7, 11, 15, 19 and 23. Each donor presented with a new WHO grade 3 or 4 astrocytoma that tested IDH1-mutant and showed ATRX loss. With V trimmed by 4 bases and J by 6 bases, 3 bases remained unmatched. Germline values: CDR1 LNHNV, CDR2 YYDKDF (reference sequence). CDR3 size: 13 residues. These data originate in a study of a mutant IDH1 vaccine in newly diagnosed glioma. Study summary: With temozolomide cycles, or 4-6 weeks after radiotherapy alone, vaccination was started.

Repertoires were generated with immunoSEQ multiplex PCR, while TCRdb's copy carries only in-frame clones and drops some. The sample has 33,000 or so clones; almost 80% are singletons. The source of this sequence is a young woman with glioma. Some clones in this sample may be carry-over from other donors' samples. The chain carries TRBV15 and TRBJ1-5, with 7 bases that match TRBD1. The sample in question was PBMCs, obtained from a glioma patient whose treatment included an IDH1 peptide vaccine. Written as DNA, the CDR3 is TGTGCCACCAGCACAGACAGGGCTCAGCCCCAGCATTTT. It is translated as CATSTDRAQPQHF.